A selection of T cell receptor beta chains follows, all from one sample in a study of blood T cell repertoires in COVID-19. The assay was immunoSEQ multiplex PCR, and TCRdb's table has in-frame clones only and misses some. Of some 170,000 clones listed, more than 75% are singletons. The sequenced material came from peripheral blood. Receptors originate from a woman aged 50 to 60 with active or convalescent COVID-19. Each CDR3 is given with its conserved first and last residue. A D gene is named only where the DNA matches it firmly. Size values are once, few and many counts, or a class for expanded clones, and some rows have none.

j_call: TRBJ2-2; clone_size: NA; v_call: TRBV7-3; d_call: TRBD2; cdr3_aa: CASSFGAGGPGELFF; cdr3_nt: TGTGCCAGCAGCTTTGGGGCGGGAGGGCCCGGGGAGCTGTTTTTT
j_call: TRBJ1-5; clone_size: few; v_call: TRBV4-2; d_call: TRBD1; cdr3_aa: CASSPRTGGRQPQHF; cdr3_nt: TGTGCCAGCAGCCCTAGGACAGGGGGCAGGCAGCCCCAGCATTTT
j_call: TRBJ2-3; clone_size: NA; v_call: TRBV15; d_call: TRBD2; cdr3_aa: CATSRVRGEGTDTQYF; cdr3_nt: TGTGCCACCAGCAGAGTACGGGGGGAGGGCACAGATACGCAGTATTTT
j_call: TRBJ2-1; clone_size: few; v_call: TRBV7-2; d_call: TRBD1; cdr3_aa: CASRSGTVYNEQFF; cdr3_nt: TGTGCCAGCAGATCAGGGACAGTCTACAATGAGCAGTTCTTC
j_call: TRBJ2-5; clone_size: NA; v_call: TRBV10-3; d_call: TRBD1; cdr3_aa: CAISRGQGAGETQYF; cdr3_nt: TGTGCCATCAGCAGGGGACAGGGGGCGGGGGAGACCCAGTACTTC
j_call: TRBJ2-7; clone_size: NA; v_call: TRBV6-5; d_call: TRBD1; cdr3_aa: CASSYSKQGSPYEQYF; cdr3_nt: TGTGCCAGCAGTTACTCAAAACAGGGGTCGCCCTACGAGCAGTACTTC
j_call: TRBJ2-3; clone_size: many; v_call: TRBV10-3; d_call: TRBD2; cdr3_aa: CAISPTSGREPTLGDTQYF; cdr3_nt: TGTGCCATCAGCCCGACTAGCGGGAGGGAACCAACCCTCGGGGATACGCAGTATTTT
j_call: TRBJ2-1; clone_size: NA; v_call: TRBV3-1/TRBV3-2; d_call: TRBD2; cdr3_aa: CASSHWTSGRNEQFF; cdr3_nt: TGTGCCAGCAGCCATTGGACTAGCGGTAGGAATGAGCAGTTCTTC
j_call: TRBJ2-3; clone_size: NA; v_call: TRBV3-1/TRBV3-2; d_call: NA; cdr3_aa: CASSHSGELDTQYF; cdr3_nt: TGTGCCAGCAGCCACAGCGGCGAACTAGATACGCAGTATTTT
j_call: TRBJ1-4; clone_size: NA; v_call: TRBV4-1; d_call: NA; cdr3_aa: CASSQDTLMAEKLFF; cdr3_nt: TGCGCCAGCAGCCAAGATACGCTGATGGCTGAAAAACTGTTTTTT
j_call: TRBJ2-6; clone_size: NA; v_call: TRBV18; d_call: TRBD1; cdr3_aa: CASSPEDRPSGANVLTF; cdr3_nt: TGTGCCAGCTCACCGGAGGACAGGCCCTCTGGGGCCAACGTCCTGACTTTC
j_call: TRBJ2-5; clone_size: NA; v_call: TRBV29-1; d_call: NA; cdr3_aa: CSVSLQETQYF; cdr3_nt: TGCAGCGTGAGTCTCCAAGAGACCCAGTACTTC
j_call: TRBJ2-5; clone_size: NA; v_call: TRBV7-9; d_call: TRBD1; cdr3_aa: CASSLRTGGETQYF; cdr3_nt: TGTGCCAGCAGCCTCCGGACAGGCGGCGAGACCCAGTACTTC
j_call: TRBJ1-5; clone_size: NA; v_call: TRBV2; d_call: NA; cdr3_aa: CASGLRGRQPQHF; cdr3_nt: TGTGCCAGCGGACTCCGGGGGAGGCAGCCCCAGCATTTT
j_call: TRBJ2-5; clone_size: NA; v_call: TRBV5-1; d_call: TRBD2; cdr3_aa: CASSLRAGGGGETQYF; cdr3_nt: TGCGCCAGCAGCTTGAGGGCAGGAGGCGGGGGAGAGACCCAGTACTTC
j_call: TRBJ1-1; clone_size: NA; v_call: TRBV5-8; d_call: NA; cdr3_aa: CANMNTEAFF; cdr3_nt: TGTGCCAACATGAACACTGAAGCTTTCTTT